The entry that follows covers one TCR beta chain sequence. Its antigen is currently unknown. The authors prepared the TCRbeta library with unique molecular identifiers. TCRdb recomputed calls from the PCR reads with MiXCR, one row per CDR3 protein. Among hundreds of thousands of distinct CDR3 sequences listed, roughly 13% were seen once. Trimming took 6 bases from V and 3 from J; bases not matched to a gene: 8. The germline V gene has CDR1 SQVTM and CDR2 ANQGSEA. This CDR3 is built from 13 residues. This sample was taken from a study of T-cell reconstitution after alpha-beta-depleted transplantation in children. Study-wide findings and caveats: Once a year had passed after transplant, T-cell counts and diversity came mostly from newly produced T cells. Several hundred rapidly expanded clones from non-depleted graft cells reportedly supplied alpha-beta T cells about two months post-transplant. From surviving recipient T cells and thymic progenitors came the high day-60 TCRbeta diversity observed in some patients.

The clonotype originates from a girl aged 2 to 9 with congenital amegakaryocytic thrombocytopenia, due to receive a stem cell transplant. This chain links TRBV29-1 with TRBJ2-7, with 7 bases lining up with TRBD2. Sequenced here: PBMCs, sampled before TCRalphabeta/CD19-depleted stem cell transplant. The CDR3 loop reads CSVKPSGYYEQYF. The CDR3 DNA reads as TGCAGCGTGAAGCCTAGCGGATACTACGAGCAGTACTTC.